This TCR beta chain was captured in a study of T cell repertoires in cytomegalovirus infection. The wider study: It was recently identified HLA-C-restricted and well-studied HLA-B-restricted CMV epitopes that the study used. Both CMV infection and a matching HLA type were indicated by public TCR beta signatures. General study results and limits: Pooled public TCR beta family frequency picked out CMV carriers with the relevant HLA.

From the reads, TCRdb called clonotypes with MiXCR, one entry per CDR3 protein. The sample has under 450,000 distinct CDR3 sequences; about 35% are singletons. This clonotype was counted a few times. What it binds is not known. With 4 bases clipped from V and 2 bases from J, the junction kept 8 bases outside the gene matches. This CDR3 is 17 amino acids long. Germline CDR1 is SGHNT and CDR2 is YYREEE (reference sequence). This chain uses TRBV5-4 with TRBJ2-3; 12 nucleotides match TRBD2. The clonotype originates from a human donor in good health (CMV status not recorded). Some clones in this sample may be carry-over from other donors' samples. The starting material was cultured PBMCs, obtained from culture after CMV antigen stimulation. CDR3: CASSPRLAGALTDTQYF. In DNA, the CDR3 is TGTGCCAGCAGCCCTAGACTAGCGGGAGCCCTCACAGATACGCAGTATTTT. Together with reference TRBV5-4 and TRBJ2-3, the CDR3 gives the full variable domain: ETGVTQSPTHLIKTRGQQVTLRCSSQSGHNTVSWYQQALGQGPQFIFQYYREEENGRGNFPPRFSGLQFPNYSSELNVNALELDDSALYLCASSPRLAGALTDTQYFGPGTRLTVL.